The 27 T cell receptor beta chains given below trace back to one sample, sequenced in a study of molecular identifiers for immune sequencing clone quantification. TCRdb reanalysed the PCR reads using MiXCR and keeps one entry per CDR3 protein. This table has tens of thousands of distinct CDR3 sequences, about 19% appearing once. Sequencing used naive CD8+ T cells from blood, with Jurkat cell RNA spiked in. The subset was: FACS-sorted CD8+CD4-CCR7+CD45RA+ naive T cells. The source is a human donor in good health. Some libraries in this study had Jurkat cell RNA spiked in.

Ten or more counts support this clonotype. The rearrangement joins TRBV4-3 to TRBJ2-7; 13 bases are a match to TRBD2. Germline V gives CDR1 LGHNA, CDR2 YSLEER. CDR3 length: 16 amino acids. The ends lost 3 bases at V and 3 bases at J; junction bases unmatched: 5. CDR3: CASSQVGLAGLYEQYF. The CDR3 region has the DNA TGCGCCAGCAGCCAGGTGGGACTAGCGGGGCTCTACGAGCAGTACTTC.

This clonotype was seen ten or more times. The chain has TRBV21-1 and TRBJ2-4. TRBV21-1 is given as a pseudogene. The CDR3 totals 16 residues. The DNA for the CDR3 is TGTGCCAGCAGCCACCTCAGAGACCTAGCCAAAAACATTCAGTACTTC. Protein: CASSHLRDLAKNIQYF.

This clonotype was seen many times. The chain joins TRBV14 to TRBJ2-6, with 10 bases identical to TRBD1. V lost 1 base and J lost 2; bases outside the gene matches: 5. Germline CDR1 and CDR2: SGHDN and FVKESK. The CDR3 has 18 amino acids. CDR3 protein: CASSQVSGQGAGANVLTF. The CDR3 bases are TGTGCCAGCAGCCAAGTTTCCGGACAGGGGGCTGGGGCCAACGTCCTGACTTTC.

In regard to this clonotype: A much larger clone is a single base away; this may be a read error. The V gene is TRBV11-2, the J gene TRBJ1-4; 8 nucleotides line up with TRBD1. The germline gives CDR1 SGHAT, CDR2 FQNNGV. The CDR3 length is 15 residues. The CDR3 is CASSQGRGRDEKLVF. CDR3 DNA sequence: TGTGCCAGCAGCCAGGGCAGGGGGCGGGATGAAAAACTGGTTTTT.

This clonotype was counted at least ten times. The chain recombines TRBV9 with TRBJ2-2, with D maybe TRBD1 (6 bases). The CDR3 has 16 amino acids. The V end lost 3 bases, the J end lost 1 base, and 13 bases lay between the germline ends. Per the germline V gene, CDR1 is SGDLS and CDR2 is YYNGEE. The CDR3 DNA is TGTGCCAGCAGCGGGTATGGGGGACAGAACACCGGGGAGCTGTTTTTT. Protein product: CASSGYGGQNTGELFF.

This clonotype showed up many times. This rearrangement joins TRBV5-4 to TRBJ2-7; D is undetermined. The V gene lost 4 bases and the J gene lost 3 bases, with 11 bases spanning the gap. CDR3 size: 13 residues. Germline V gives CDR1 SGHNT, CDR2 YYREEE (reference sequence). The CDR3 region has the DNA TGTGCCAGCAGCCCGGATGGTGACTACGAGCAGTACTTC. Encoded protein: CASSPDGDYEQYF.

This clonotype was observed at least ten times. V usage is TRBV7-2 and J usage is TRBJ2-7; 8 bases are shared with TRBD1. The V segment lost 5 bases and the J segment 2 bases; nucleotides outside the gene matches: 11. From germline, CDR1 is SGHTA and CDR2 FQGNSA. CDR3 size: 16 residues. The CDR3 DNA is TGTGCCAGCAGCCCACGACAGGGGATGCCCCCCTACGAGCAGTACTTC. This encodes CASSPRQGMPPYEQYF.

This clonotype occurred many times. This chain links TRBV27 with TRBJ1-1; D not resolved. In germline, CDR1 is MNHEY, CDR2 SMNVEV (reference sequence). This CDR3 spans 13 amino acids. V was shortened by 3 bases and J by 1 base, with 6 bases between the two germline ends. CDR3 region: CASSFATNTEAFF. The CDR3 DNA reads TGTGCCAGCAGTTTCGCTACGAACACTGAAGCTTTCTTT.

This clonotype was found many times. The chain is built from TRBV7-9 and TRBJ2-7; D is ambiguous. The ends were cut back, 6 bases at V and 0 bases at J, with 12 bases in the middle. CDR3 length: 14 amino acids. CDR1 and CDR2 from the germline V gene are SEHNR and FQNEAQ (reference sequence). CDR3: CASSSVASSYEQYF. The DNA for the CDR3 is TGTGCCAGCAGTTCAGTTGCTAGCTCCTACGAGCAGTACTTC.

At least ten counts were recorded for this clonotype. The genes are TRBV7-8 and TRBJ2-3; possibly TRBD1 or TRBD2 for D (6 bases each). CDR1 and CDR2 from the germline V gene are SGHVS and FQNEAQ. The CDR3 consists of 19 residues. V lost 2 bases to trimming and J lost 2 bases, with 23 bases between them. This chain's CDR3 is CASSLPRRGRQVTTDTQYF. In nucleotides, the CDR3 is TGTGCCAGCAGCTTACCCCGGAGGGGTAGACAGGTCACCACAGATACGCAGTATTTT.

This clonotype was seen many times. The chain couples TRBV4-2 to TRBJ1-2, with D perhaps TRBD1 (5 bases). CDR3 length equals 14 residues. From germline, CDR1 is LGHNA and CDR2 YNFKEQ. V shed 4 bases and J shed 8 bases, with 17 bases lying between them. CDR3 sequence: CASSPVEGSDGYTF. The CDR3 nucleotides read TGTGCCAGCAGCCCGGTCGAGGGGTCGGACGGCTACACCTTC.

This chain uses TRBV7-9 with TRBJ1-1, with a tentative D call TRBD1 (5 bases). The CDR3 spans 14 residues. V was shortened by 3 bases and J by 3 bases, with 11 bases between the two germline ends. Germline-derived CDR1 and CDR2 are SEHNR and FQNEAQ (reference sequence). DNA for the CDR3: TGTGCCAGCAGCTTGGGAGGGGTTGACACTGAAGCTTTCTTT. Translation gives CASSLGGVDTEAFF.

This clonotype has ten or more counts. V usage is TRBV18 and J usage is TRBJ2-5, with 8 bases that match TRBD2. The J segment lost 5 bases and the V segment lost 0 bases, leaving 8 bases of the junction unmatched. The V gene's germline CDR1 is KGHSH and CDR2 LQKENI. The CDR3 spans 16 residues. CDR3 DNA sequence: TGTGCCAGCTCACCACCGTCTAGCGGGCCAGAGGAGACCCAGTACTTC. Translated, it gives CASSPPSSGPEETQYF.

This clonotype was seen at least ten times. The gene calls are TRBV6-2 or TRBV6-3 and TRBJ1-2; 8 positions match TRBD1. The germline V gene encodes CDR1 MNHEY and CDR2 SVGEGT. V lost 5 bases to trimming and J lost 4 bases; unmatched junction nucleotides: 6. The CDR3 has 14 residues. The CDR3 spells CASSTAGQAYGYTF. The CDR3 DNA reads TGTGCCAGCAGTACGGCGGGACAGGCCTATGGCTACACCTTC.

This clonotype was recorded at least ten times. The chain has TRBV29-1 and TRBJ2-2; D remains ambiguous. The germline V gene encodes CDR1 SQVTM and CDR2 ANQGSEA. V was shortened by 7 bases and J by 3 bases, with 9 bases between the two germline ends. The CDR3 has 12 amino acids. In DNA form, the CDR3 reads TGCAGCGCCTATGGGGACACCGGGGAGCTGTTTTTT. Its translation: CSAYGDTGELFF.

Concerning this clonotype: A read error may account for a junction end that differs from germline. The CDR3 here is CASSLRTGFSYERYF. DNA of the CDR3: TGTGCCAGTAGTTTAAGGACAGGATTTTCCTACGAGCGGTACTTC. V usage is TRBV19 and J usage is TRBJ2-7; 7 bases match TRBD1. The germline CDR1 and CDR2 sequences are LNHDA and SQIVND (reference sequence). The CDR3 runs to 15 residues.

Many counts were recorded for this clonotype. This chain links TRBV5-1 with TRBJ2-1; 12 positions match TRBD1. The V segment lost 5 bases and the J segment 8 bases; nucleotides outside the gene matches: 5. CDR1 is SGHRS, CDR2 YFSETQ, per germline. The CDR3 is 14 amino acids. CDR3 residues: CASRRGQGADEQFF. In nucleotides, the CDR3 is TGCGCCAGCAGGCGGGGACAGGGGGCGGATGAGCAGTTCTTC.

In this sample, this clonotype turned up many times. V usage is TRBV2 and J usage is TRBJ1-5, with D unresolved. The CDR3 has 14 amino acids. Germline CDR1 reads SNHLY; CDR2 reads FYNNEI. Trimming left V 6 bases short and J 0 bases short, with 9 bases between. CDR3 sequence (DNA): TGTGCCAGCAGCACAGACTTTAGCAATCAGCCCCAGCATTTT. Translating gives CASSTDFSNQPQHF.

Turning to this clonotype: A read error is possible here, since a much larger clone lies one base away. The V call is TRBV27, the J call TRBJ2-2, with TRBD1 matching over 10 bases. CDR1 and CDR2 from the germline V gene are MNHEY and SMNVEV (reference sequence). CDR3 size: 15 residues. The CDR3 DNA reads TGTGCCAGCAGTTTGGGACAGGGGCCGGCTGGGGAGCTGCTTTTT. Translating gives CASSLGQGPAGELLF.

This clonotype has ten or more counts. V is TRBV2 and J is TRBJ2-3, with 7 nucleotides matching TRBD2. J gave up 10 bases and V 7 bases, and 8 bases lay outside the gene matches. Germline lookup yields CDR1 SNHLY and CDR2 FYNNEI. The CDR3 has 12 amino acids. This CDR3 reads CASITTSLAQYF. As DNA, the CDR3 is TGTGCCAGCATTACGACTAGCCTGGCGCAGTATTTT.

This clonotype was seen at least ten times. This chain connects TRBV19 to TRBJ2-1; no firm D call. Germline CDR1 reads LNHDA; CDR2 reads SQIVND (reference sequence). The CDR3 spans 16 residues. Trimming took 5 bases from V and 3 from J, leaving 17 bases between them. The CDR3 loop is CASSLMGPRIYNEQFF. CDR3 in DNA: TGTGCCAGTAGTCTTATGGGTCCTCGTATCTACAATGAGCAGTTCTTC.

The sample holds many counts of this clonotype. The chain joins TRBV4-3 to TRBJ1-5; TRBD1 might be the D (6 bases). CDR3 length: 16 amino acids. CDR1 is LGHNA and CDR2 is YSLEER in the germline V gene. The V and J ends lost 0 bases and 2 bases respectively, with 11 bases between them. This CDR3 reads CASSQERAGGNQPQHF. In DNA, the CDR3 is TGCGCCAGCAGCCAAGAAAGGGCAGGGGGCAATCAGCCCCAGCATTTT.

In its sample, this clonotype was seen many times. The V call is TRBV9, the J call TRBJ1-5, with a tentative D call TRBD1 (5 bases). Trimming stripped 6 bases from V and 2 bases from J, with 12 bases between. The CDR3 spans 14 residues. Germline V gene lookup returns CDR1 SGDLS and CDR2 YYNGEE. The CDR3 region is CASNEWGGNQPQHF. The CDR3 DNA reads as TGTGCCAGCAACGAATGGGGGGGCAATCAGCCCCAGCATTTT.

With regard to this clonotype: A much larger clone differs by one base, so this may be a read error. The chain has TRBV6-2 or TRBV6-3 and TRBJ2-2; tentative D call: TRBD2 (6 bases). Germline CDR1 reads MNHEY; CDR2 reads SVGEGT. CDR3 length: 12 amino acids. The CDR3 nucleotides read TGTGCCAGCAGTTACGGGTCCGGGGGGCTGTTTTTT. Protein: CASSYGSGGLFF.

Ten or more counts support this clonotype. The V call is TRBV12-3 or TRBV12-4, the J call TRBJ2-4, with D possibly being TRBD2 (7 bases). CDR3 length: 17 amino acids. The V and J ends lost 3 bases and 5 bases respectively, with 20 bases between them. The CDR3 loop reads CASSFKGGGPAENIQYF. The DNA of the CDR3 is TGTGCCAGCAGTTTTAAGGGGGGGGGGCCGGCCGAAAACATTCAGTACTTC.

This clonotype was observed many times. Mismatch with germline at one junction end may stem from a read error. The chain recombines TRBV29-1 with TRBJ2-7; tentatively, D is TRBD1 or TRBD2 (5 bases each). CDR1 and CDR2 (germline): SQVTM, ANQGSEA. CDR3 length: 12 amino acids. The DNA for the CDR3 is TGCAGCGGTGGGGCAGGGACGTACGAGCATTACTTC. This translates into CSGGAGTYEHYF.

Only a few counts were recorded for this clonotype. This may be a read error, as it is one base from a much larger clone. V is TRBV20-1 and J is TRBJ2-7; tentatively, D is TRBD1 or TRBD2 (5 bases each). CDR1 is DFQATT, CDR2 SNEGSKA, per germline (reference sequence). CDR3 length equals 14 residues. CDR3 in amino acids: CSVQRAVGTYEQHF. As DNA, the CDR3 is TGCAGTGTTCAGAGAGCGGTAGGGACCTACGAGCAGCACTTC.